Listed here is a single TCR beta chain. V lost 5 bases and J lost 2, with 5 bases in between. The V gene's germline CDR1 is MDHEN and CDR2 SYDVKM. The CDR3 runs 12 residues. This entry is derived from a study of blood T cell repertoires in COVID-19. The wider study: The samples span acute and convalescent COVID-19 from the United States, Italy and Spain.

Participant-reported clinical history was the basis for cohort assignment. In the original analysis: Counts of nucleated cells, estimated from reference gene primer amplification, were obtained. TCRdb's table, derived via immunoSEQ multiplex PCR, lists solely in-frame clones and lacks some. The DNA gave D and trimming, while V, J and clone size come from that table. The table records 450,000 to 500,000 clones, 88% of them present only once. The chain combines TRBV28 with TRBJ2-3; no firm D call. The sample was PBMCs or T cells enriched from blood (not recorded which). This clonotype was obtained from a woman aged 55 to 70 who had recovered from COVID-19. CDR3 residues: CASSPYTDTQYF. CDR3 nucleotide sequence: TGTGCCAGCAGTCCTTACACAGATACGCAGTATTTT. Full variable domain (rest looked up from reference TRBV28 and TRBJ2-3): DVKVTQSSRYLVKRTGEKVFLECVQDMDHENMFWYRQDPGLGLRLIYFSYDVKMKEKGDIPEGYSVSREKKERFSLILESASTNQTSMYLCASSPYTDTQYFGPGTRLTVL.